These 29 T cell receptor beta chains share one sample of origin, sequenced in a study of early T cells in non-severe SARS-CoV-2 infection. TCRdb used MiXCR to reprocess the 5' RACE reads, holding one entry per CDR3 protein. The table includes some 60,000 distinct CDR3 sequences, around 9.3% detected once. The sample was whole blood. The receptors derive from an adult who was a healthcare worker with PCR-confirmed SARS-CoV-2 infection or an uninfected control (not recorded which).

This clonotype was picked up many times. The rearrangement uses TRBV12-3 or TRBV12-4 and TRBJ1-5; possibly TRBD1 for D (5 bases). Trimming took 1 base from V and 5 from J, leaving 9 bases between them. The CDR3 is made up of 14 amino acids. CDR3 nucleotides: TGTGCCAGCAGTTTAGGGGGGTTCGATCAGCCCCAGCATTTT. Translated: CASSLGGFDQPQHF.

This clonotype occurred many times. J is TRBJ1-1 and V is TRBV5-1, with a tentative D call TRBD1 (5 bases). The germline V gene has CDR1 SGHRS and CDR2 YFSETQ. V shed 5 bases and J shed 1 base, with 9 bases lying between them. This CDR3 has 13 amino acids. This CDR3 is CASSQGSNTEAFF. In DNA, the CDR3 is TGCGCCAGCAGTCAGGGCTCGAACACTGAAGCTTTCTTT.

The chain recombines TRBV24-1 with TRBJ2-1, with TRBD1 matching over 7 bases. CDR1 KGHDR and CDR2 SFDVKD come from the germline V gene. The CDR3 covers 16 residues. V lost 3 bases and J lost 2; bases outside the gene matches: 6. As DNA, the CDR3 is TGTGCCACCAGTGATCCCCGACAGGGACCCTACAATGAGCAGTTCTTC. Residues: CATSDPRQGPYNEQFF.

The gene calls are TRBV19 and TRBJ2-1; D call uncertain. Trimming left V 10 bases short and J 1 base short, with 11 bases between. This CDR3 is 13 amino acids long. Germline V gene lookup returns CDR1 LNHDA and CDR2 SQIVND (reference sequence). CDR3: CATSTASYNEQFF. For the CDR3, the DNA is TGTGCCACTTCGACGGCGTCCTACAATGAGCAGTTCTTC.

V and J are TRBV28 and TRBJ1-1, with 9 bases fitting TRBD1. The CDR3 spans 17 residues. In germline, CDR1 is MDHEN, CDR2 SYDVKM. V lost 6 bases and J lost 1; bases outside the gene matches: 12. The DNA of the CDR3 is TGTGCCAGCAGCCCAGGCGGGACAGGGATTACGAACACTGAAGCTTTCTTT. Amino acids: CASSPGGTGITNTEAFF.

In DNA form, the CDR3 reads TGTGCCAGCAGCCGACCCGGGACAGGGAACACCGGGGAGCTGTTTTTT. Its translation is CASSRPGTGNTGELFF. The chain uses TRBV6-5 and TRBJ2-2; 8 bases line up with TRBD1. V was pared by 6 bases and J by 1 base, with 7 bases of the junction left unmatched. This CDR3 has 16 amino acids. Germline loops: CDR1 MNHEY, CDR2 SVGAGI.

The V call is TRBV6-5, the J call TRBJ2-1, with no clear D. V lost 6 bases and J lost 6, with 15 bases in between. Germline V gene lookup returns CDR1 MNHEY and CDR2 SVGAGI. The CDR3 loop spans 14 amino acids. The CDR3 nucleotides read TGTGCCAGCAGCCCCCGGGTCCACTTCAATGAGCAGTTCTTC. Amino acids: CASSPRVHFNEQFF.

This clonotype was recorded many times. V usage is TRBV20-1 and J usage is TRBJ1-2; D remains unclear. Deletions cut 1 base from V and 1 base from J, with 7 bases between. This CDR3 comprises 13 residues. CDR1 and CDR2 (germline): DFQATT, SNEGSKA (reference sequence). The CDR3 loop is CSARGYDNYGYTF. Written as DNA, the CDR3 is TGCAGTGCTAGAGGTTATGATAACTATGGCTACACCTTC.

This clonotype was detected only a few times. The V and J genes are TRBV7-3 and TRBJ2-1, with D perhaps TRBD2 (6 bases). This CDR3 contains 16 residues. CDR1 SGHTA and CDR2 FQGTGA come from the germline V gene. V was pared by 2 bases and J by 6 bases, with 17 bases between. The CDR3 is CASSLGRASAGNEQFF. In DNA form, the CDR3 reads TGTGCCAGCAGCTTAGGTCGGGCTAGCGCTGGCAATGAGCAGTTCTTC.

Concerning this clonotype itself: A much larger clone is a single base away; this may be a read error. The chain has TRBV24-1 and TRBJ2-1; D uncertain. V lost 2 bases and J lost 6, with 7 bases in between. The CDR3 sequence is 13 residues long. Per the germline V gene, CDR1 is KGHDR and CDR2 is SFDVKD. The CDR3 spells CATSDYVGNEQFF. The CDR3 nucleotides read TGTGCCACCAGTGATTACGTTGGCAATGAGCAGTTCTTC.

The rearrangement uses TRBV20-1 and TRBJ2-5; D unresolved. CDR1 is DFQATT and CDR2 is SNEGSKA in the germline V gene (reference sequence). The CDR3 sequence is 15 residues long. Deletions cut 0 bases from V and 5 bases from J, with 16 bases between. The CDR3 here is CSARDQQPAPETQYF. In nucleotides, the CDR3 is TGCAGTGCTAGAGATCAACAACCGGCCCCCGAGACCCAGTACTTC.

This chain uses TRBV6-5 with TRBJ2-2; D uncertain. CDR3 size: 13 residues. V lost 6 bases and J 3 bases, leaving 8 bases between the germline ends. Germline lookup yields CDR1 MNHEY and CDR2 SVGAGI. The CDR3 DNA sequence: TGTGCCAGCAGGCGACTCGACACCGGGGAGCTGTTTTTT. Translating gives CASRRLDTGELFF.

This clonotype came up a few times. The CDR3 spells CSARALPGTDTQYF. CDR3 bases: TGCAGTGCTAGAGCTCTACCTGGCACAGATACGCAGTATTTT. This chain uses TRBV20-1 with TRBJ2-3, with no clear D. The CDR3 covers 14 residues. V gave up 1 base and J gave up 1 base, with 9 bases separating them. Germline lookup yields CDR1 DFQATT and CDR2 SNEGSKA (reference sequence).

The genes are TRBV20-1 and TRBJ2-5; 8 bases are shared with TRBD1. The germline V gene has CDR1 DFQATT and CDR2 SNEGSKA (reference sequence). V was clipped by 1 base and J by 4 bases; unmatched bases: 2. This CDR3 is 13 amino acids long. CDR3 DNA: TGCAGTGCTAGAGTGACAGGGGCAGAGACCCAGTACTTC. Its protein product is CSARVTGAETQYF.

The table lists this clonotype with many counts. V usage is TRBV7-8 and J usage is TRBJ1-1; a weak D match, TRBD1 (5 bases). The V gene lost 7 bases and the J gene lost 1 base, with 10 bases spanning the gap. This CDR3 region has 13 residues. Germline values: CDR1 SGHVS, CDR2 FQNEAQ. This CDR3 reads CASTHRKNTEAFF. CDR3 DNA: TGTGCCAGCACCCACAGGAAGAACACTGAAGCTTTCTTT.

This clonotype was seen ten or more times. V and J are TRBV5-1 and TRBJ2-7; D gene uncertain. V was shortened by 4 bases and J by 6 bases, with 14 bases between the two germline ends. This CDR3 has 13 amino acids. Looked up from germline, CDR1 is SGHRS and CDR2 is YFSETQ. CDR3 nucleotide sequence: TGCGCCAGCAGCAAGCAACATTATTCCGAGCAGTACTTC. Translated: CASSKQHYSEQYF. Drawing the rest from reference TRBV5-1 and TRBJ2-7, the complete variable domain is KAGVTQTPRYLIKTRGQQVTLSCSPISGHRSVSWYQQTPGQGLQFLFEYFSETQRNKGNFPGRFSGRQFSNSRSEMNVSTLELGDSALYLCASSKQHYSEQYFGPGTRLTVT.

This clonotype was detected ten times or more. The V gene is TRBV9, the J gene TRBJ2-3, with D possibly being TRBD1 or TRBD2 (5 bases each). This CDR3 region has 14 residues. In germline, CDR1 is SGDLS, CDR2 YYNGEE. Trimming pared 4 bases from V and 3 bases from J, leaving 12 bases between. CDR3 bases: TGTGCCAGCAGCTTTGGGACGGCTACAGATACGCAGTATTTT. Translation: CASSFGTATDTQYF. Looking up the rest from reference TRBV9 and TRBJ2-3 gives the full variable domain: DSGVTQTPKHLITATGQRVTLRCSPRSGDLSVYWYQQSLDQGLQFLIQYYNGEERAKGNILERFSAQQFPDLHSELNLSSLELGDSALYFCASSFGTATDTQYFGPGTRLTVL.

Only a few counts were recorded for this clonotype. The chain couples TRBV29-1 to TRBJ1-2; D ambiguous. Between the trimmed V and J ends, which lost 3 bases and 6 bases, there was a span of 8 bases. This CDR3 is built from 11 residues. CDR1 and CDR2 from the germline V gene are SQVTM and ANQGSEA. CDR3 bases: TGCAGCGTTGACTCACCCAATGGCTACACCTTC. It specifies CSVDSPNGYTF.

This clonotype was counted a few times. J is TRBJ2-3 and V is TRBV11-3, with D possibly called TRBD1 or TRBD2 (5 bases each). CDR1 and CDR2 (germline): SGHNT, YENEEA. This CDR3 has 16 residues. V lost 5 bases and J lost 3, with 18 bases in between. The CDR3 loop is CASSTRTPQGTDTQYF. CDR3 bases: TGTGCCAGCAGCACCCGGACTCCCCAGGGAACAGATACGCAGTATTTT.

This clonotype was recorded a few times. V usage is TRBV7-9 and J usage is TRBJ2-1; perhaps TRBD2 as D (6 bases). Trimming shortened V by 5 bases and J by 5 bases, and 25 bases separated the two germline ends. Looked up from germline, CDR1 is SEHNR and CDR2 is FQNEAQ (reference sequence). The CDR3 has 18 amino acids. CDR3 sequence: CASSRYTTGSGGHNEQFF. In DNA, the CDR3 is TGTGCCAGCAGCCGCTATACCACCGGTAGTGGAGGGCACAATGAGCAGTTCTTC.

This chain joins TRBV28 and TRBJ2-7; 11 positions agree with TRBD2. Germline loops: CDR1 MDHEN, CDR2 SYDVKM. CDR3 length equals 16 residues. V lost 2 bases, J lost 2 bases, and 5 bases stayed unmatched. In nucleotides, the CDR3 is TGTGCCAGCAGTTTACCGCTAGCGGGAGGAGCCTACGAGCAGTACTTC. Encoded protein: CASSLPLAGGAYEQYF.

The chain uses TRBV7-8 and TRBJ1-2; D perhaps matches TRBD1 (5 bases). The length of the CDR3 is 15 residues. Germline V gene lookup returns CDR1 SGHVS and CDR2 FQNEAQ. V was clipped by 4 bases and J by 5 bases, with 17 bases between them. In DNA form, the CDR3 reads TGTGCCAGCAGCTCCACCACCGGGACGGCGTATGGCTACACCTTC. This translates into CASSSTTGTAYGYTF.

The sample holds a few counts of this clonotype. The V call is TRBV7-2, the J call TRBJ2-5; D remains ambiguous. CDR3 length: 15 residues. Germline V gene sequence: CDR1 SGHTA, CDR2 FQGNSA. V was trimmed by 0 bases and J by 2 bases, leaving 10 bases between them. CDR3: CASSLAAARQETQYF. The CDR3 coding sequence is TGTGCCAGCAGCTTAGCGGCGGCGCGGCAAGAGACCCAGTACTTC.

This clonotype was detected only a few times. The chain combines TRBV20-1 with TRBJ2-2; TRBD2 matches 7 bases. The CDR3 sequence is 13 residues long. Trimming removed 6 bases from V and 7 bases from J; junction bases left unmatched: 8. Germline CDR1 is DFQATT and CDR2 is SNEGSKA (reference sequence). In DNA form, the CDR3 reads TGCAGTGCCAGTGGACTAGTCGGCGGGGAGCTGTTTTTT. Translated, it gives CSASGLVGGELFF.

The rearrangement links TRBV19 to TRBJ1-1; a possible D gene is TRBD1 (5 bases). The CDR3 sequence is 15 residues long. CDR1 LNHDA and CDR2 SQIVND come from the germline V gene (reference sequence). V was pared by 5 bases and J by 0 bases, with 13 bases between. CDR3 bases: TGTGCCAGTAGTTCCGGTGACAGTTTGAACACTGAAGCTTTCTTT. Its protein is CASSSGDSLNTEAFF.

This clonotype was counted at least ten times. This chain links TRBV5-1 with TRBJ2-5, with 11 bases that match TRBD1. The J segment lost 4 bases and the V segment lost 2 bases, leaving 4 bases of the junction unmatched. Germline values: CDR1 SGHRS, CDR2 YFSETQ. The CDR3 is 15 residues long. Written as DNA, the CDR3 is TGCGCCAGCAGCTTAGGACAGGGGGCTCTAGAGACCCAGTACTTC. It yields the protein CASSLGQGALETQYF.

The table lists this clonotype with a few counts. The rearrangement links TRBV5-1 to TRBJ1-1; 8 positions match TRBD1. The CDR3 loop spans 14 amino acids. CDR1 and CDR2 from the germline V gene are SGHRS and YFSETQ. J lost 8 bases, V lost 4 bases, and 10 bases had no gene match. The CDR3 spells CASSLTNGDREAFF. The CDR3 region has the DNA TGCGCCAGCAGCCTAACTAACGGGGACAGGGAAGCTTTCTTT.

The chain combines TRBV9 with TRBJ2-3; D ambiguous. CDR3 length equals 15 residues. With 0 bases removed from V and 3 bases from J, the gap between germline ends came to 11 bases. The germline gives CDR1 SGDLS, CDR2 YYNGEE. The CDR3 region is CASSVVTGWTDTQYF. CDR3 coding DNA: TGTGCCAGCAGCGTAGTTACGGGTTGGACAGATACGCAGTATTTT.

In this sample, this clonotype turned up many times. The chain has TRBV5-1 and TRBJ1-2; D is unclear. There are 15 residues in the CDR3. Trimming cost V 5 bases and J 4 bases, with 18 bases left between them. Germline lookup yields CDR1 SGHRS and CDR2 YFSETQ. For the CDR3, the DNA is TGCGCCAGCAGGGATATAAAGGCGTCGCTCTATGGCTACACCTTC. As protein: CASRDIKASLYGYTF.